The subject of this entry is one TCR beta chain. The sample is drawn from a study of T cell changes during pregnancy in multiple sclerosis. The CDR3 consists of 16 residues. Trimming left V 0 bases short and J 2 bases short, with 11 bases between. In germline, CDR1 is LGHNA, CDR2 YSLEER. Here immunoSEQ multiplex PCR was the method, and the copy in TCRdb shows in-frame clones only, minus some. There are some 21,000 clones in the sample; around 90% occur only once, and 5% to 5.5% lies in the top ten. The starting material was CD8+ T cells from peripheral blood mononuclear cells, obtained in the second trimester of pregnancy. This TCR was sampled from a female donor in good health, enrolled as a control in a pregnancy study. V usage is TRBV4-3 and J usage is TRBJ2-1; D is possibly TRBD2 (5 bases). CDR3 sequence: CASSQDLSGTYNEQFF. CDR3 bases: TGCGCCAGCAGCCAAGATCTAAGCGGTACCTACAATGAGCAGTTCTTC.